A selection of T cell receptor beta chains follows, all from one sample in a study of Ad26.COV2.S vaccination and SARS-CoV-2 variants. Data came from immunoSEQ multiplex PCR; TCRdb stores just in-frame clones and leaves some out. Altogether hundreds of thousands of clones are present, 80% to 95% being singletons, with the ten largest covering 10% to 15%. The sample was peripheral blood, taken in a trial of Ad26.COV2.S vaccine versus placebo. The receptors come from a person aged 18-60 years who received the Ad26.COV2.S COVID-19 vaccine or a placebo. Each CDR3 is given with its conserved first and last residue.

cdr3_aa v_call
CASSVQGAGANVLTF TRBV6-6
CASSLVSPNEQFF TRBV11-2
CASGLRRLAGPTQGRKCTGELFF TRBV6-2/TRBV6-3
CASSKGPSGSRTGELFF TRBV21-1
CASSIDRNTEAFF TRBV5-4
CASSLGSTSQHF TRBV7-9
CASSFRGRGDNSPLHF TRBV28
CASSWTGGGSYEQYF TRBV28
CASSPSGQGDETQYF TRBV28
CASSFGRGYGYTF TRBV12-3/TRBV12-4
CASRGRDSSTYEQYF TRBV6-5
CASSPRTGNTEAFF TRBV7-9
CASSPPQGLVGDTQYF TRBV18
CASSEYGGETQYF TRBV25-1
CASSYTGAGGTDTQYF TRBV6-2/TRBV6-3
CATTSGGGEETQYF TRBV2
CSVEDRREETQYF TRBV29-1
CASSIDRPYEQYF TRBV21-1
CASSLQGANEKLFF TRBV5-4
CASRYRRTTGELFF TRBV6-2/TRBV6-3
CASSVGVSGGEQYF TRBV9
CASSLLPSGSNYEQYF TRBV7-8
CASSYRGVAAYNEQFF TRBV6-5
CASSESWGQIYEQYF TRBV6-1
CASSQGGTRVVGTQYF TRBV14
CSDQKRTSGKSEQFF TRBV29-1
CASSRVTTSVAEQYF TRBV18
CASSQGPSLVYEQYF TRBV7-2
CASSASGSNPEQFF TRBV9
CASSYGGTGAYNEQFF TRBV6-5
CASSLSTHSNQPQHF TRBV23-1
CAISDRTSGNLTYEQYF TRBV10-3
CASSFGPSQETQYF TRBV5-1
CASSWGTGNTIYF TRBV2
CAWSEHRGEKLFF TRBV30
CASGLANTDTQYF TRBV12-3/TRBV12-4
CASSRRVSSYNEQFF TRBV6-2/TRBV6-3
CASSLGSGLYNEQFF TRBV5-4
CAWSPRWDTEAFF TRBV30
CASSLRTSGVYEQFF TRBV6-5
CASSQTRNTEAFF TRBV18
CASSVAGLASSEQFF TRBV9
CASRIIAGVRDEQFF TRBV19
CASSIEAREYNEQFF TRBV19
CASSFQSGNEQFF TRBV6-5